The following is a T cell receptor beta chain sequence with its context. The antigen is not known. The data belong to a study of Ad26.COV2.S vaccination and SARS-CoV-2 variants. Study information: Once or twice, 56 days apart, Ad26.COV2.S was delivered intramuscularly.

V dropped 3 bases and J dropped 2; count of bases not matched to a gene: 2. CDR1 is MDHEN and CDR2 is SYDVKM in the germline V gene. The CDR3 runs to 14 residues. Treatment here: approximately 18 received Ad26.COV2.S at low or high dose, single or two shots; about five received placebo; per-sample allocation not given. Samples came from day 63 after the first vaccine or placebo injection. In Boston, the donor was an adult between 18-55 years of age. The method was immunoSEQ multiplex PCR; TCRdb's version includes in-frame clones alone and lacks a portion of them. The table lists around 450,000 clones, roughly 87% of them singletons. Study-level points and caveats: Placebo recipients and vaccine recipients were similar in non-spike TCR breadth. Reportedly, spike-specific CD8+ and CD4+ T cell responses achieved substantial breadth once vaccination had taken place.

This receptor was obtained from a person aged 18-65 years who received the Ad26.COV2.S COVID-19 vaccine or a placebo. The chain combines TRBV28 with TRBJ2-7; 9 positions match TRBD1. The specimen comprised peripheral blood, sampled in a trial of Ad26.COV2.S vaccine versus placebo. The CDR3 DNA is TGTGCCAGCAGTTTTGGGACAGGGACCTACGAGCAGTACTTC. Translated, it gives CASSFGTGTYEQYF.